This T cell receptor (beta chain) was identified during a study of blood T cells in healthy people across ages. Across the study: About one barcoded beta molecule per two T cells was captured by template switching.

Overall study findings and caveats: When one million T cells were used, diversity estimates were thought to be underestimates. Both naive CD4+ cell counts and diversity were greater in long-lived donors than in aged donors.

The use of a sample-barcoded 5' primer and a J-beta primer mix characterized a second PCR of roughly 7 to 11 cycles. One entry per CDR3 protein, called by TCRdb with MiXCR from the 5' RACE reads. The table includes about 730,000 distinct CDR3 sequences, approximately 43% detected once. The V gene's germline CDR1 is WSHSY and CDR2 SAAADI. V lost 6 bases and J lost 0, with 11 bases in between. The CDR3 is 14 residues long. For this clonotype: Antigen unknown.

The sequence came from a woman aged 55-69 years in good health. Sequencing was carried out using blood. The gene calls are TRBV10-2 and TRBJ1-1, with D perhaps matching TRBD1 (6 bases). DNA of the CDR3: TGCGCCAGCAGGGAACAGGGATTGAACACTGAAGCTTTCTTT. Residues: CASREQGLNTEAFF.